Listed below are T cell receptor beta chains from one sample, sequenced in a study of cytomegalovirus exposure and HLA in healthy donors. Libraries were prepared by immunoSEQ multiplex PCR; TCRdb keeps only in-frame clonotypes and omits some of them. Counted here are some 100,000 clones, approximately 89% occurring once; the ten biggest clones make up around 1.9%. Sequences were obtained from PBMCs. Receptor source: a man aged 18 to 35 in good health and CMV-seronegative. The conserved cysteine and the conserved F or W are not part of the CDR3 here. Fields, in order: J gene, V gene, D gene, CDR3 protein. A D gene is named only where the DNA matches it firmly.

>TRBJ2-7|TRBV5-1|NA
ASSFVTGNHYEQY
>TRBJ2-7|TRBV28|NA
ASSFNPSHEQY
>TRBJ2-1|TRBV10-1|NA
ATKSSYGEQF
>TRBJ1-6|TRBV11-2|NA
ASSLDNSLGSPLH
>TRBJ2-7|TRBV19|TRBD2
ASSIAGDYEQY
>TRBJ1-2|TRBV7-2|NA
ASSPHGRGSYGYT
>TRBJ1-1|TRBV13|NA
ASSREETLNTEAF
>TRBJ2-6|TRBV28|NA
ASNRLRQAGANVLT
>TRBJ1-3|TRBV12-2|NA
ASRLAYGMRISGNTIY
>TRBJ2-1|TRBV28|TRBD2
ASSGLAEINNEQF
>TRBJ1-2|TRBV5-8|TRBD1
ASSREGQIYGYT
>TRBJ1-6|TRBV6-6|TRBD1
ASSSIGGQYNSPLH
>TRBJ2-1|TRBV2|NA
ASSVRQAAYNEQF
>TRBJ1-1|TRBV13|NA
ASSLSARGTEAF
>TRBJ1-2|TRBV2|TRBD1
ASSQTGGAGYT
>TRBJ2-1|TRBV28|TRBD2
ASSWTSFEQF
>TRBJ2-5|TRBV7-9|NA
ASSQGYEETQY
>TRBJ2-3|TRBV30|TRBD1
AWRQGATDTQY
>TRBJ2-2|TRBV25-1|TRBD2
ASTSGRGTGELF
>TRBJ2-3|TRBV13|NA
ASSRRDSTDTQY
>TRBJ1-1|TRBV10-3|NA
AIRGLGTEAF
>TRBJ2-5|TRBV2|TRBD1
ASSGTGRMETQY
>TRBJ2-7|TRBV28|TRBD1
ASSYGTGGSYEQY
>TRBJ1-1|TRBV15|TRBD1
ATTGTGLLGEAF
>TRBJ2-2|TRBV2|NA
ASSELEGWNTGELF
>TRBJ2-1|TRBV4-3|NA
ASSLAGFYNEQF
>TRBJ1-1|TRBV30|NA
AWSLGVPLNEAF
>TRBJ2-2|TRBV4-3|TRBD1
ASSQAGTGNTGELF
>TRBJ2-2|TRBV28|TRBD1
ASSLSWTGDTGELF
>TRBJ1-1|TRBV28|NA
ASSARLGPEAF
>TRBJ1-2|TRBV15|NA
ATSRDLLETLYGYT
>TRBJ2-5|TRBV5-1|NA
ASSFGSVNQETQY
>TRBJ2-1|TRBV7-9|TRBD2
ASSSGLAGAF
>TRBJ2-5|TRBV5-1|NA
ASSLGTDQETQY
>TRBJ2-3|TRBV2|TRBD2
ANRPGGGTTDTQY
>TRBJ2-7|TRBV28|TRBD1
ASSLTSTGTGYEQY
>TRBJ2-7|TRBV25-1|NA
ASRDSRSYEQY
>TRBJ1-6|TRBV27|TRBD1
ASREEGQGYNSPLH
>TRBJ2-5|TRBV11-3|TRBD1
ASRSTGEETQY
>TRBJ1-5|TRBV23-1|NA
ASSQLGTWCNQPQH
>TRBJ2-7|TRBV6-6|TRBD2
ASIPGRDNSYEQY
>TRBJ2-7|TRBV11-3|NA
ASSPGLAGSSYEQY
>TRBJ2-7|TRBV7-8|TRBD1
ASSPGTGGGEQY
>TRBJ1-1|TRBV7-9|NA
ASSFPSPGLGAF
>TRBJ1-3|TRBV9|TRBD1
ASSTGTAGNTIY
>TRBJ2-7|TRBV14|NA
ASSQDNGLHYEQY
>TRBJ2-5|TRBV5-1|TRBD1
ASSLQPTGSEETQY
>TRBJ2-2|TRBV6-5|TRBD2
ASRRSGSGTGELF
>TRBJ1-3|TRBV19|TRBD1
ASSGGQGRHTIY
>TRBJ2-3|TRBV19|NA
ASSLRRLHTQY
>TRBJ2-1|TRBV27|TRBD2
ATRLLAGVNNEQF
>TRBJ2-5|TRBV27|TRBD2
ASSLTSKGETQY
>TRBJ2-7|TRBV18|TRBD1
ASSPIDRGEQY